The entry that follows covers one TCR beta chain sequence. Both subsets, CD45RA+ naive and CD45RA-negative memory, were split from the CD4+ cells. The data originate from a study of shared clonotypes between healthy human individuals. Measured with immunoSEQ multiplex PCR; TCRdb has only the in-frame clones, and not every one. Found here are approximately 2.3 million clones, approximately 93% of them singletons; the top ten hold 0.35% to 0.45%. The germline V gene has CDR1 MDHEN and CDR2 SYDVKM. V lost 4 bases and J lost 5; bases outside the gene matches: 7. The CDR3 extends over 15 amino acids. The sequence derives from a man aged 18 to 30 in good health. Some clones in this sample may be carry-over from other donors' samples. Sequenced sample: naive CD4+ T cells from PBMCs. Subset of the sample: CD45RA+ positively selected. The chain joins TRBV28 to TRBJ1-4, with 7 nucleotides matching TRBD1. Here the CDR3 reads CASSSSGGGNEKLFF. The CDR3 DNA is TGTGCCAGCAGTTCCTCAGGGGGGGGAAATGAAAAACTGTTTTTT. Looking up the rest from reference TRBV28 and TRBJ1-4 gives the full variable domain: DVKVTQSSRYLVKRTGEKVFLECVQDMDHENMFWYRQDPGLGLRLIYFSYDVKMKEKGDIPEGYSVSREKKERFSLILESASTNQTSMYLCASSSSGGGNEKLFFGSGTQLSVL.